This record covers a single T cell receptor beta chain. The germline V and J ends were trimmed by 4 bases and 2 bases, with 9 bases remaining between them. Germline CDR1 is SNHLY and CDR2 is FYNNEI. This CDR3 contains 14 residues. This sample stems from a study of T cells after somatic rescue of genetic block. This table comes from immunoSEQ multiplex PCR, and its TCRdb copy is limited to in-frame clones, with some not included. The sample contains around 52,000 clones, roughly 96% of which appear only once. The sample was peripheral blood mononuclear cells (PBMCs). The clonotype originates from a child younger than two. The V gene is TRBV2, the J gene TRBJ1-5; perhaps TRBD1 as D (5 bases). In DNA form, the CDR3 reads TGTGCCAGCAGTGCTCAGGGTGGCAATCAGCCCCAGCATTTT. It specifies CASSAQGGNQPQHF.